This TCR beta chain was documented in a study of shared clonotypes between healthy human individuals. Regarding the study as a whole: Naive subsets generally had larger estimated richness than memory subsets. With few donors, the genetic and exposure-history diversity represented was limited.

With respect to this clone: The target antigen is unknown.

Germline V gene sequence: CDR1 LNHNV, CDR2 YYDKDF (reference sequence). Trimming took 1 base from V and 0 from J, leaving 12 bases between them. The CDR3 totals 16 residues. At the deep level, the assay was run. The protocol was immunoSEQ multiplex PCR, while the TCRdb copy is restricted to in-frame clones and leaves out a portion. The sample has around 2.1 million clones; 90% to 96% are singletons. The sequencing sample was made of naive CD4+ T cells sorted from blood. Subset indicated: CD45RA+ positively selected. The source of this sequence is a man aged 18-30 years in good health. V is TRBV15 and J is TRBJ1-2; TRBD1 might be the D (6 bases). The CDR3 nucleotides read TGTGCCACCAGCAGAGTAGGGAGGGGGGCTAACTATGGCTACACCTTC. Residues: CATSRVGRGANYGYTF.